These T cell receptor beta chains were read from a single sample in a study of blood T cell repertoires in COVID-19. The data were produced by immunoSEQ multiplex PCR, yet TCRdb's version contains in-frame clones alone and is incomplete. Here the sample spans some 69,000 clones, 81% being singletons. Sequences were obtained from peripheral blood. All receptors come from a woman in her 70s with acute or convalescent COVID-19. Each CDR3 is given with its conserved first and last residue. The D gene is left open where the match is weak.

j_call v_call d_call cdr3_aa
TRBJ1-2 TRBV5-1 TRBD1 CASSLATGQGVHGYTF
TRBJ1-5 TRBV3-1/TRBV3-2 NA CASTEGGETNQPQHF
TRBJ2-7 TRBV15 TRBD1 CATSRPQGYEQYF
TRBJ2-3 TRBV11-3 TRBD1 CASRPGTVITDTQYF
TRBJ2-6 TRBV12-5 NA CASGTGQGWLSGANVLTF
TRBJ1-2 TRBV4-1 TRBD1 CASSQEGQASNYGYTF
TRBJ2-3 TRBV5-1 TRBD2 CASTSGGGGTDTQYF
TRBJ2-1 TRBV30 TRBD1 CAWSGMRDRGYNEQFF
TRBJ1-3 TRBV18 TRBD1 CASSSRQGRNTIYF
TRBJ2-7 TRBV18 TRBD1 CASSPLGGASYEQYF
TRBJ2-2 TRBV27 TRBD2 CASSPLAGVGTGELFF
TRBJ1-2 TRBV18 NA CASSQGRDGDYGYTF
TRBJ2-2 TRBV3-1/TRBV3-2 TRBD2 CASSQGSGRATGELFF
TRBJ1-5 TRBV12-3/TRBV12-4 NA CASSINNQPQHF
TRBJ1-1 TRBV10-3 NA CAIDAGMGTEAFF
TRBJ2-7 TRBV10-3 NA CAISESPGRYEQYF
TRBJ2-7 TRBV3-1/TRBV3-2 NA CASSHNRDDYEQYF
TRBJ1-5 TRBV24-1 NA CATSDFFSNQPQHF
TRBJ2-1 TRBV28 NA CASSPSAGTSYNEQFF
TRBJ1-4 TRBV4-1 NA CASSQALRGGGEKLFF
TRBJ1-4 TRBV10-1 NA CASSEYRAANEKLFF
TRBJ2-5 TRBV15 TRBD1 CATSRDPGQQETQYF
TRBJ2-5 TRBV27 TRBD2 CASSSGLAGGPGQETQYF
TRBJ1-5 TRBV27 NA CASSLRENNQPQHF
TRBJ2-7 TRBV28 TRBD2 CASSLGTLGLAAYEQYF
TRBJ2-5 TRBV4-2 TRBD2 CASSEDPIAGLETQYF
TRBJ2-3 TRBV19 TRBD1 CASSSLNRGHGDTQYF
TRBJ2-1 TRBV9 NA CASSVAGSDKFF
TRBJ1-1 TRBV2 NA CASSESSPNTEAFF
TRBJ2-3 TRBV7-3 NA CASSLQAASDTQYF
TRBJ2-7 TRBV5-8 NA CASPIYEQYF
TRBJ1-2 TRBV6-1 NA CASSEGGGRDGYTF
TRBJ1-2 TRBV5-1 TRBD1 CASSLAPDRADYGYTF
TRBJ2-5 TRBV5-1 NA CASSFRGADQETQYF
TRBJ1-5 TRBV19 NA CASSTRRESQPQHF
TRBJ2-7 TRBV27 NA CASSLGQGRQYF
TRBJ2-1 TRBV30 TRBD1 CAWDRGPYNEQFF
TRBJ2-2 TRBV7-9 TRBD2 CASSRLAGGNTGELFF
TRBJ1-3 TRBV5-5 TRBD1 CASRGTVGNTIYF
TRBJ2-1 TRBV28 TRBD1 CASSLRDRVLHEQFF